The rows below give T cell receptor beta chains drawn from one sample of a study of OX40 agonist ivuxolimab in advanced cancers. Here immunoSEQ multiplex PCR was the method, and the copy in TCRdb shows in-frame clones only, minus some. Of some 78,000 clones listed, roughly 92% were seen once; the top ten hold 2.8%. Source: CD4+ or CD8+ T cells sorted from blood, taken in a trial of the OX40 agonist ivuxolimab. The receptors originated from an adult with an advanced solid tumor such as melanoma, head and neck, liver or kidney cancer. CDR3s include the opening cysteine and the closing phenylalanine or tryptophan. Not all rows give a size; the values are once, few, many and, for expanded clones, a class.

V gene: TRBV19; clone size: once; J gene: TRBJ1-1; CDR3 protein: CASSGWLEAFF
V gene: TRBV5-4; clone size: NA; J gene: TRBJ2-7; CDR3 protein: CASSTQRDEQYF
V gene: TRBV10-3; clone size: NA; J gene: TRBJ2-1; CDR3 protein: CAISGGGNEQFF
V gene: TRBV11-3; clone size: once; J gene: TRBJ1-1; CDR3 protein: CASSLGAGTLNTEAFF
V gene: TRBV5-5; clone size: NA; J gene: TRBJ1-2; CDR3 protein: CASSTQGGRPGYGYTF
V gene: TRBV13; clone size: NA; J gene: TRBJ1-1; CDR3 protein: CASSRPRGRGTEAFF
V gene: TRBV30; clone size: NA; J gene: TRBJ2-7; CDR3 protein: CAWSVRRLAGNEQYF
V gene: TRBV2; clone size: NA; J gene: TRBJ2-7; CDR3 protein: CASKGGGTGVDEQYF
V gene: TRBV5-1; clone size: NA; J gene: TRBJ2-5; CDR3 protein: CASSGRQFQETQYF
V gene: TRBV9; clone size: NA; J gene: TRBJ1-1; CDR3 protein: CASSPQGRGNVEAFF
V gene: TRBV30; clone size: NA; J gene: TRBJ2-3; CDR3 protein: CAWSGDRGTDTQYF
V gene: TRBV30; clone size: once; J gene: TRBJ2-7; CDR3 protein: CAWTGTSRYEQYF
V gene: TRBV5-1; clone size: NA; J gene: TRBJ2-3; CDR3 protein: CASSSLAVRTDTQYF
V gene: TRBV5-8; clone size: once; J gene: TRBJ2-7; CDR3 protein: CASSYGLSVSEQYF
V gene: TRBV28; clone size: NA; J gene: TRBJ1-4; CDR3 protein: CASSTGGEKLFF
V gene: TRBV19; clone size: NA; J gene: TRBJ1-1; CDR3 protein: CASSIDPTAGRGEAFF
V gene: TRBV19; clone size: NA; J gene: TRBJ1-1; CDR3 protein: CASGTALPGAEAFF
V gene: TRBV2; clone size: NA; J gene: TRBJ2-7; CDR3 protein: CASSVLYEQYF
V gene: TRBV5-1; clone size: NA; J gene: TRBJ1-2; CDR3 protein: CASSPGTGGAPYGYTF
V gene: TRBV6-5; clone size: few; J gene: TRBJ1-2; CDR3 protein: CASSYLEGANYGYTF
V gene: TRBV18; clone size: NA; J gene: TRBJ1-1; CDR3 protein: CASSSRGDTEAFF
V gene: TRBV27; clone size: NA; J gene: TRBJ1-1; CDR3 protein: CASSQRRPNTEAFF
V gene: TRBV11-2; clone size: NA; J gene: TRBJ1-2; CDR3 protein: CASSSGQGYGYTF
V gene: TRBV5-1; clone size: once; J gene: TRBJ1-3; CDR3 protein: CASSTGPPSGNTIYF
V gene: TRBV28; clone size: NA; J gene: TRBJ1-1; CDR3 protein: CASSFSLPGAEAFF
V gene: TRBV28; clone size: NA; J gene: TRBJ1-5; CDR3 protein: CASVAGPGQGVSNQPQHF
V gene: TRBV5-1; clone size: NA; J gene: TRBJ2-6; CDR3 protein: CASSPGSSGANVLTF
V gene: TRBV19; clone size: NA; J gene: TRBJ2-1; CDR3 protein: CATTGDAGNMNEQFF
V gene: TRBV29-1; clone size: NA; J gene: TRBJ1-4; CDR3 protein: CSGGFLGEKLFF
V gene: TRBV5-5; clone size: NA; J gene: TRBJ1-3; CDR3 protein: CASSLAGNTIYF
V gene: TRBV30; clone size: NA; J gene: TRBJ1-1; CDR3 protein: CAWSPLDRLNTEAFF
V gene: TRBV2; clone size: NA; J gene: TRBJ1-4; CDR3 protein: CASTPGEGRDNEKLFF
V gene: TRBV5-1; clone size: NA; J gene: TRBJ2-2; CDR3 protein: CASSIRDSTGELFF
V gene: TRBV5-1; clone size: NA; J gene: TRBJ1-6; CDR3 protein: CASSQDRGNNSPLHF
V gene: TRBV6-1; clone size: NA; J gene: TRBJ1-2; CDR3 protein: CASTSTLDRVYGYTF
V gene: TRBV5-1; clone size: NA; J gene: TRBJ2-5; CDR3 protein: CASSLGLTGRETQYF
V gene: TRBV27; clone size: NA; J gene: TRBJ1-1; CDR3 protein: CASRKDPHTEAFF
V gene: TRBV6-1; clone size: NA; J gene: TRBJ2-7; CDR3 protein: CASKGQGRYEQYF
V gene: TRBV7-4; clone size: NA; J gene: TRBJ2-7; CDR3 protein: CASSLSRQEDYEQYF
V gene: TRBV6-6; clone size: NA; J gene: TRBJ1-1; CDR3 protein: CASSYGEGRNTEAFF
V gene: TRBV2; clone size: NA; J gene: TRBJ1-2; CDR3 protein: CASSEATSGFLGYTF
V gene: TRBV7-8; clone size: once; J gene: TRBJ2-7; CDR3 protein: CASSPRSGAGEQYF
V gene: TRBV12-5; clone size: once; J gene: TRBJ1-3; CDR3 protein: CASVGQGAPGNTIYF
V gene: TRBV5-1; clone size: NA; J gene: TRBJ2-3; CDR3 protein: CASSFELAGDTDTQYF
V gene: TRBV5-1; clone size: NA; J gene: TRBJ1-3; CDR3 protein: CASSLDYSGNTIYF
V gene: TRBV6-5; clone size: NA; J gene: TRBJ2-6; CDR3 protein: CASSYSDSSGANVLTF
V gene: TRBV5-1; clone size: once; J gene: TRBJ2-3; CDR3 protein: CASSRDFPSTDTQYF
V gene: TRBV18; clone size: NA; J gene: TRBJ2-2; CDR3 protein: CASSPVSGGTGELFF
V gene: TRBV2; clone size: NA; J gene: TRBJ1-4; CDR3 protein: CASSELTARNEKLFF
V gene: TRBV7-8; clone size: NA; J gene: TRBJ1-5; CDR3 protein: CASSLQGYQPQHF
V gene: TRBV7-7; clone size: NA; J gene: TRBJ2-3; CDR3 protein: CASSSYSSDTQYF
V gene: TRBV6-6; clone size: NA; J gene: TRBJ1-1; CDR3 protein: CASSYPPGGNTEAFF
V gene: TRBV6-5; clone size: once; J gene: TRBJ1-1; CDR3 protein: CASSTPRDLATEAFF
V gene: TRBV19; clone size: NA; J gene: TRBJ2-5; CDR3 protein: CASRPLGGGETQYF
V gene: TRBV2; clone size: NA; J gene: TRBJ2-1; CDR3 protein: CASQDVRAYNEQFF
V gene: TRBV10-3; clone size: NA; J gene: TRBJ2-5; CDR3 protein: CAISETLAGQTQYF
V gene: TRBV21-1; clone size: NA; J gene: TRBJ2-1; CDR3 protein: CASSPRGGAENEQFF
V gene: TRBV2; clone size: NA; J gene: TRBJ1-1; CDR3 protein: CASNDRGPEAFF
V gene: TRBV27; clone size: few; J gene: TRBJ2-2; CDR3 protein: CASSLLGAGELFF